The rows below give T cell receptor beta chains drawn from one sample of a study of Tregs in tolerant kidney transplant recipients. Measured with immunoSEQ multiplex PCR; TCRdb has only the in-frame clones, and not every one. The sample includes about 64,000 clones, approximately 89% of them seen just once. The sequencing here drew on CD4+ T cells from blood (PBMCs), taken 6 months after the transplant. The receptors were gathered from a human patient who received a combined kidney and bone marrow transplant. Some T cells may have originated in the graft donor. CDR3s include the opening cysteine and the closing phenylalanine or tryptophan. D genes are given only for firm matches. Rows give clone size only sometimes, using once, few, many, or a class for an expanded clone.

v_call	d_call	clone_size	j_call	cdr3_aa	cdr3_nt
TRBV2	-	-	TRBJ1-5	CASTQLFRVGQPQHF	TGTGCCAGCACCCAGCTTTTCAGGGTGGGTCAGCCCCAGCATTTT
TRBV7-7	TRBD2	-	TRBJ2-2	CASSAGTSGGTGELFF	TGTGCCAGCAGCGCTGGGACTAGCGGGGGCACCGGGGAGCTGTTTTTT
TRBV9	-	-	TRBJ2-3	CASSATETTKYF	TGTGCCAGCAGCGCGACAGAGACCACTAAGTATTTT
TRBV7-6	-	-	TRBJ2-1	CASSQGLNEQFF	TGTGCCAGCAGCCAGGGTCTCAATGAGCAGTTCTTC
TRBV4-3	TRBD2	-	TRBJ2-5	CASSQDLVAGGWETQYF	TGCGCCAGCAGCCAAGACCTGGTAGCGGGGGGTTGGGAGACCCAGTACTTC
TRBV7-9	TRBD1	-	TRBJ1-6	CASSLETGPPLHF	TGTGCCAGCAGCTTAGAGACAGGGCCCCCCCTCCACTTT
TRBV2	-	-	TRBJ2-5	CASTTGYQYF	TGTGCCAGCACTACAGGGTACCAGTACTTC
TRBV30	TRBD2	-	TRBJ2-1	CAFTGTSVNNEQFF	TGTGCCTTTACCGGGACTAGCGTAAACAATGAGCAGTTCTTC
TRBV6-6	-	-	TRBJ1-5	CASTRRGGNQPQHF	TGTGCCAGCACCAGGCGGGGTGGCAATCAGCCCCAGCATTTT
TRBV5-4	-	-	TRBJ1-1	CASSLDMQNTEAFF	TGTGCCAGCAGCCTGGACATGCAGAACACTGAAGCTTTCTTT
TRBV28	-	-	TRBJ2-5	CASSLYFPGTQYF	TGTGCCAGCAGTTTATACTTTCCGGGGACCCAGTACTTC
TRBV7-2	-	once	TRBJ1-1	CASSLVGSGTEAFF	TGTGCCAGCAGCTTAGTGGGCAGCGGGACTGAAGCTTTCTTT
TRBV15	TRBD1	-	TRBJ2-1	CATSRRDRSLAQFF	TGTGCCACCAGCCGCCGGGACAGGTCGTTGGCGCAGTTCTTC
TRBV4-1	-	-	TRBJ1-3	CASSQVVYSGNTIYF	TGCGCCAGCAGCCAAGTGGTCTACTCTGGAAACACCATATATTTT
TRBV5-4	-	-	TRBJ2-7	CASSLNVITYEQYF	TGTGCCAGCAGCTTGAATGTTATTACCTACGAGCAGTACTTC
TRBV29-1	-	-	TRBJ2-7	CSVMRRGSSSYEQYF	TGCAGCGTTATGAGGCGGGGATCGAGCTCCTACGAGCAGTACTTC
TRBV6-6	-	few	TRBJ1-5	CASIARRGEGQPQHF	TGTGCCAGCATCGCACGGCGAGGAGAGGGCCAGCCCCAGCATTTT
TRBV5-1	-	-	TRBJ1-3	CASRSTAGNTIYF	TGCGCCAGCAGGTCGACAGCCGGAAACACCATATATTTT
TRBV9	-	-	TRBJ2-1	CASSVGTYNNEQFF	TGTGCCAGCAGCGTTGGGACTTATAACAATGAGCAGTTCTTC
TRBV7-7	TRBD2	-	TRBJ2-3	CASSTSGGHTDTQYF	TGTGCCAGCAGCACTAGCGGGGGACACACAGATACGCAGTATTTT
TRBV9	TRBD1	-	TRBJ1-1	CASSRYLTGRNEAFF	TGTGCCAGCAGCCGCTATTTGACAGGGCGGAATGAAGCTTTCTTT
TRBV18	-	-	TRBJ2-3	CASSVWQGSTDTQYF	TGTGCCAGCTCAGTCTGGCAGGGGAGCACAGATACGCAGTATTTT
TRBV29-1	-	-	TRBJ2-4	CSVEVQGLGYIQYF	TGCAGCGTTGAAGTCCAGGGGCTCGGATACATTCAGTACTTC
TRBV27	TRBD1	-	TRBJ1-2	CASRPGGSFYGYTF	TGTGCCAGCAGACCAGGGGGCTCGTTCTATGGCTACACCTTC
TRBV27	-	once	TRBJ2-7	CASSLFYEQYF	TGTGCCAGCAGTCTTTTCTACGAGCAGTACTTC
TRBV11-2	TRBD1	few	TRBJ2-7	CASSFGTGDYEQYF	TGTGCCAGCAGCTTTGGGACAGGAGACTACGAGCAGTACTTC
TRBV14	TRBD2	-	TRBJ2-7	CASSQGLAGIYEQYF	TGTGCCAGCAGCCAAGGACTAGCGGGCATCTACGAGCAGTACTTC
TRBV4-2	-	-	TRBJ1-6	CVSSQDEKGVAYNSPLHF	TGTGTCAGCAGCCAAGACGAAAAGGGGGTAGCCTATAATTCACCCCTCCACTTT
TRBV9	TRBD2	-	TRBJ2-3	CASSPRALAGVWTDTQYF	TGTGCCAGCAGCCCGAGGGCGCTAGCGGGAGTGTGGACAGATACGCAGTATTTT
TRBV19	-	-	TRBJ1-3	CASSMLGARSGNTIYF	TGTGCCAGTAGTATGCTGGGGGCCCGCTCTGGAAACACCATATATTTT
TRBV6-6	-	-	TRBJ2-7	CASREGGAIYEQYF	TGTGCCAGCAGAGAAGGGGGGGCAATCTACGAGCAGTACTTC
TRBV7-2	-	-	TRBJ2-1	CASSSWERNNEQFF	TGTGCCAGCAGCTCCTGGGAGCGGAACAATGAGCAGTTCTTC
TRBV2	-	-	TRBJ1-5	CASSSDRHQPQHF	TGTGCCAGCAGTTCAGACAGGCATCAGCCCCAGCATTTT
TRBV7-3	-	-	TRBJ2-2	CASSPKNTGELFF	TGTGCCAGCAGCCCCAAGAACACCGGGGAGCTGTTTTTT
TRBV19	TRBD2	-	TRBJ2-3	CAVGGRADTQYF	TGTGCCGTAGGAGGGAGGGCAGATACGCAGTATTTT
TRBV28	-	-	TRBJ1-6	CATWGAGRARSPLHF	TGTGCCACTTGGGGCGCCGGTAGGGCAAGATCCCCCCTCCACTTT
TRBV27	TRBD1	-	TRBJ2-7	CASSYDRGDYEQYF	TGTGCCAGCAGCTACGACAGGGGGGACTACGAGCAGTACTTC
TRBV15	-	-	TRBJ2-5	CATSRDRLGETQYF	TGTGCCACCAGCAGAGATCGGCTAGGAGAGACCCAGTACTTC
TRBV7-2	TRBD2	-	TRBJ2-2	CASSLDYGLATGELFF	TGTGCCAGCAGCTTAGATTACGGACTAGCGACGGGGGAGCTGTTTTTT
TRBV7-9	TRBD2	-	TRBJ2-1	CASSFREQRGHNEQFF	TGTGCTAGCAGCTTCCGGGAGCAGCGGGGGCACAATGAGCAGTTCTTC
TRBV5-5	-	-	TRBJ2-2	CASSLTFGTQNTGELFF	TGTGCCAGCAGCTTGACTTTTGGGACACAGAACACCGGGGAGCTGTTTTTT
TRBV19	TRBD1	-	TRBJ1-1	CASSVRTGRIMNTEAFF	TGTGCCAGTAGTGTTCGGACAGGGCGAATCATGAACACTGAAGCTTTCTTT
TRBV29-1	-	once	TRBJ2-1	CSGRVNEQFF	TGCAGCGGGAGGGTCAATGAGCAGTTCTTC
TRBV27	TRBD2	-	TRBJ2-7	CASRSVGTRSYEQYF	TGTGCCAGCAGGAGCGTGGGGACTAGGAGCTACGAGCAGTACTTC
TRBV21-1	-	-	TRBJ1-1	CASGDREELNTEAFF	TGTGCCAGCGGGGACAGGGAAGAATTGAACACTGAAGCTTTCTTT
TRBV12-2	-	-	TRBJ2-7	CASRLALGQGYEQYF	TGTGCAAGTCGCTTAGCGCTTGGACAGGGTTACGAGCAGTACTTC
TRBV7-8	-	once	TRBJ1-5	CASSSRTLVASNSNQPQHF	TGTGCCAGCAGCTCCCGGACATTGGTAGCCTCTAATAGCAATCAGCCCCAGCATTTT
TRBV25-1	TRBD1	-	TRBJ1-6	CASSEDRGRLSPLHF	TGTGCCAGCAGTGAGGACAGGGGGCGTTTATCCCCCCTCCACTTT
TRBV7-8	-	-	TRBJ1-3	CASSLRSGNTIYF	TGTGCCAGCAGCTTACGGAGTGGAAACACCATATATTTT
TRBV6-5	TRBD1	-	TRBJ1-1	CASKTLGQMSFF	TGTGCCAGCAAGACCTTGGGACAGATGTCTTTCTTT
TRBV7-2	TRBD2	-	TRBJ2-1	CASSSRGTSRNEQFF	TGTGCCAGCAGCTCTAGGGGGACTAGCAGAAATGAGCAGTTCTTC
TRBV4-1	TRBD1	once	TRBJ1-2	CASSQNRGEDGYTF	TGCGCCAGCAGCCAAAACAGGGGTGAGGATGGCTACACCTTC
TRBV7-2	-	-	TRBJ2-1	CASSFTGSYNEQFF	TGTGCCAGCAGCTTCACAGGCTCCTACAATGAGCAGTTCTTC
TRBV19	-	-	TRBJ2-7	CASSKSAGPYEQYF	TGTGCCAGTAGTAAGTCCGCAGGTCCCTACGAGCAGTACTTC
TRBV5-1	TRBD2	few	TRBJ2-2	CASKGLTFANTGELFF	TGCGCCAGCAAGGGACTAACCTTCGCGAACACCGGGGAGCTGTTTTTT
TRBV27	-	-	TRBJ2-5	CASKLGQQETQYF	TGTGCCAGCAAGTTGGGCCAACAAGAGACCCAGTACTTC